A single sample is the source of the 24 T cell receptor beta chains below, sequenced in a study of T cell repertoires in cytomegalovirus infection. The antigens for these receptors are not known. TCRdb fed the reads into MiXCR, producing one record per CDR3 protein. The sample has about 830,000 distinct CDR3 sequences, about 31% seen once. This sample comprised cultured CD8+ T cells from PBMCs, obtained from culture after CMV antigen stimulation. The receptors were sampled from a human donor in good health (CMV status not recorded). Some clones in this sample may be carry-over from other donors' samples.

This clonotype has just a few counts. The rearrangement joins TRBV27 to TRBJ2-1; no reliable D call. With 7 bases removed from V and 14 bases from J, the gap between germline ends came to 15 bases. CDR1 MNHEY and CDR2 SMNVEV come from the germline V gene (reference sequence). This CDR3 has 11 residues. The CDR3 nucleotides read TGTGCCAGCAAATCCCCCGTTGAAGAGTTCTTC. It codes for CASKSPVEEFF.

The rearrangement links TRBV12-5 to TRBJ2-1; tentatively, D is TRBD2 (6 bases). The length of the CDR3 is 12 residues. Germline V gives CDR1 LGHNT, CDR2 FRNRAP. The V end lost 11 bases, the J end lost 3 bases, and 11 bases lay between the germline ends. The CDR3 DNA is TGTGCTGGGGGACTCAACTACAATGAGCAGTTCTTC. It codes for CAGGLNYNEQFF.

In its sample, this clonotype was seen a few times. V and J are TRBV7-2 and TRBJ2-2; TRBD1 aligns across 7 bases. Unmatched junction bases numbered 15, after V lost 5 bases and J lost 6 bases. Germline CDR1 is SGHTA and CDR2 is FQGNSA. The CDR3 contains 17 residues. CDR3 in DNA: TGTGCCAGCAGCCCCAGGGCGTGGACAGGAGTGGCCGGGGAGCTGTTTTTT. This codes for CASSPRAWTGVAGELFF.

The chain employs TRBV19 and TRBJ2-2; D is uncertain. The CDR3 consists of 12 residues. Trimming took 1 base from V and 7 from J, leaving 4 bases between them. From germline, CDR1 is LNHDA and CDR2 SQIVND (reference sequence). The CDR3 coding sequence is TGTGCCAGTAGTATAGGTCTCGGGGAGCTGTTTTTT. Protein: CASSIGLGELFF.

This clonotype has a handful of counts. The gene calls are TRBV7-9 and TRBJ1-1; the D is unclear. V dropped 3 bases and J dropped 7 bases, with 9 bases sitting between them. The CDR3 runs 12 residues. Germline CDR1 is SEHNR and CDR2 is FQNEAQ (reference sequence). CDR3 sequence (DNA): TGTGCCAGCAGCTTCGGTCCTAGTGAAGCTTTCTTT. Encoded protein: CASSFGPSEAFF.

This clonotype has just a few counts. The chain is built from TRBV11-2 and TRBJ2-3, with 7 bases matching TRBD1. Trimming cost V 1 base and J 7 bases; bases outside gene matches: 11. This CDR3 is 16 amino acids long. The germline gives CDR1 SGHAT, CDR2 FQNNGV. Written as DNA, the CDR3 is TGTGCCAGCAGCTTAGGCAGGGGGTACGAATGGAATACGCAGTATTTT. This gives the protein CASSLGRGYEWNTQYF.

This clonotype turned up a few times. The V gene is TRBV14, the J gene TRBJ1-6; the match to TRBD1 covers 12 bases. This CDR3 region has 19 residues. The ends lost 0 bases at V and 5 bases at J; junction bases unmatched: 8. The germline V gene has CDR1 SGHDN and CDR2 FVKESK. CDR3 loop: CASSQDWDRGRGDNSPLHF. As DNA, the CDR3 is TGTGCCAGCAGCCAAGATTGGGACAGGGGGCGTGGAGATAATTCACCCCTCCACTTT.

The chain links TRBV7-6 to TRBJ1-2, with D unresolved. The CDR3 length is 13 residues. The germline V gene has CDR1 SGHVS and CDR2 FNYEAQ. Trimming took 3 bases from V and 2 from J, leaving 7 bases between them. As DNA, the CDR3 is TGTGCCAGCAGCTTCGACACCAACTATGGCTACACCTTC. Translated: CASSFDTNYGYTF.

The chain carries TRBV20-1 and TRBJ1-4, with TRBD1 matching over 8 bases. Trimming at V came to 0 bases and at J to 7 bases, leaving 7 bases not matched to a gene. CDR3 length: 15 amino acids. The germline V gene encodes CDR1 DFQATT and CDR2 SNEGSKA (reference sequence). Here the CDR3 DNA reads TGCAGTGCTAGAGATCGCAGGGGGCGCGTTGAAAAACTGTTTTTT. Its protein is CSARDRRGRVEKLFF.

Regarding this clonotype: This may arise from a read error, as a much more abundant clone is one base away. CDR3 amino acids: CASSLDRGSEKLFF. CDR3 nucleotides: TGTGCCAGCAGCCTGGACAGGGGGTCTGAAAAACTGTTTTTT. The J gene is TRBJ1-4, the V gene TRBV5-4; 10 nucleotides match TRBD1. Germline trimming cut 4 bases from V and 7 bases from J; bases unmatched to any gene: 4. Germline V lookup: CDR1 SGHNT, CDR2 YYREEE (reference sequence). The length of the CDR3 is 14 residues.

This chain connects TRBV29-1 to TRBJ2-1, with a weak D call TRBD2 (5 bases). The CDR3 is made up of 15 amino acids. Germline V gene sequence: CDR1 SQVTM, CDR2 ANQGSEA. Deletions cut 0 bases from V and 4 bases from J, with 13 bases between. The CDR3 is CSVEDPSGPYNEQFF. The CDR3 DNA reads as TGCAGCGTTGAAGATCCCAGCGGTCCTTACAATGAGCAGTTCTTC.

A note on this clonotype: In this CDR3 the conserved last residue, phenylalanine or tryptophan, is missing, so a read error is likely. V gene TRBV27 combines with J gene TRBJ2-2; D is unclear. The V end lost 3 bases, the J end lost 4 bases, and 15 bases lay between the germline ends. Looked up from germline, CDR1 is MNHEY and CDR2 is SMNVEV (reference sequence). The CDR3 totals 16 residues. The CDR3 DNA reads as TGTGCCAGCAGTTTTTTTGATAGCCCGGGCACCGGGGAGCTGTTTTAT. It yields the protein CASSFFDSPGTGELFY.

The V call is TRBV12-3 or TRBV12-4, the J call TRBJ1-2, with D uncertain. The CDR3 spans 15 residues. Trimming stripped 4 bases from V and 5 bases from J, with 17 bases between. The CDR3 region is CASSSAPASGYGYTF. CDR3 nucleotides: TGTGCCAGCAGTTCCGCTCCAGCCTCCGGGTATGGCTACACCTTC.

This sequence joins TRBV6-5 and TRBJ1-6, with D perhaps TRBD1 (6 bases). CDR3 length equals 14 residues. Trimming pared 5 bases from V and 3 bases from J, leaving 8 bases between. CDR1 MNHEY and CDR2 SVGAGI come from the germline V gene. The CDR3 loop reads CASSPGVYNSPLHF. CDR3 bases: TGTGCCAGCAGTCCAGGGGTCTATAATTCACCCCTCCACTTT.

A few counts support this clonotype. The CDR3 nucleotides are TGTGCCAGTAGTATCTACAGGGGGAGCGACACTGAAGCTTTCTTT. Its translation is CASSIYRGSDTEAFF. V usage is TRBV19 and J usage is TRBJ1-1, with 8 bases fitting TRBD1. Losses at the gene ends were 3 bases for V and 3 bases for J; bases not matched to a gene: 6. In germline, CDR1 is LNHDA, CDR2 SQIVND (reference sequence). This CDR3 contains 15 residues.

This clonotype was recorded many times. The chain is built from TRBV4-2 and TRBJ1-1; D unresolved. The CDR3 length is 15 residues. From germline, CDR1 is LGHNA and CDR2 YNFKEQ. The V gene lost 1 base and the J gene lost 2 bases, with 11 bases spanning the gap. Here the CDR3 reads CASSQGRYPNTEAFF. The CDR3 region has the DNA TGTGCCAGCAGCCAAGGCCGATACCCTAACACTGAAGCTTTCTTT.

This clonotype came up a few times. The chain joins TRBV12-3 or TRBV12-4 to TRBJ2-4, with D possibly matching TRBD2 (6 bases). V lost 5 bases, J lost 9 bases, and 17 bases lay in between. The CDR3 consists of 14 residues. The CDR3 loop reads CASSDVPGLGIQYF. The CDR3 DNA follows: TGTGCCAGCAGTGACGTACCGGGACTTGGCATTCAGTACTTC.

This clonotype was seen more than once but under ten times. The V gene is TRBV6-1, the J gene TRBJ1-2, with 8 nucleotides matching TRBD1. Germline V gives CDR1 MNHNS, CDR2 SASEGT. This CDR3 has 14 residues. The ends lost 3 bases at V and 7 bases at J; junction bases unmatched: 7. Here the CDR3 DNA reads TGTGCCAGCAGTGAGGACAGGGATCTACGTGGCTACACCTTC. This codes for CASSEDRDLRGYTF.

The rearrangement uses TRBV28 and TRBJ1-1, with TRBD1 as a possible D gene (6 bases). The CDR3 has 16 amino acids. From germline, CDR1 is MDHEN and CDR2 SYDVKM. Trimming took 3 bases from V and 6 from J, leaving 20 bases between them. The CDR3 DNA reads as TGTGCCAGCAGTTTGGTGGGGGGGCTGCCGGCGGCTGAAGCTTTCTTT. Translation: CASSLVGGLPAAEAFF.

The chain employs TRBV6-1 and TRBJ2-1, with 8 nucleotides matching TRBD2. V lost 7 bases and J lost 3; bases outside the gene matches: 8. The CDR3 sequence is 15 residues long. CDR1 and CDR2 from the germline V gene are MNHNS and SASEGT. In nucleotides, the CDR3 is TGTGCCAGCACCTATGAGGGACTAGTCTACAATGAGCAGTTCTTC. Its protein is CASTYEGLVYNEQFF.

The rearrangement links TRBV20-1 to TRBJ2-5, with no clear D. The CDR3 contains 15 residues. Per the germline V gene, CDR1 is DFQATT and CDR2 is SNEGSKA (reference sequence). The V end lost 3 bases, the J end lost 2 bases, and 16 bases lay between the germline ends. For the CDR3, the DNA is TGCAGTGCTAGGGCCTCCGATCGAAATCAAGAGACCCAGTACTTC. Its protein product is CSARASDRNQETQYF.

The V gene is TRBV11-3, the J gene TRBJ1-1, with 9 nucleotides matching TRBD1. J was trimmed by 5 bases and V by 7 bases; bases with no gene match: 11. Germline lookup yields CDR1 SGHNT and CDR2 YENEEA. There are 15 residues in the CDR3. CDR3 sequence (DNA): TGTGCCAGCAACAAAGGGCGGGACAGGGATACTGAAGCTTTCTTT. Its protein product is CASNKGRDRDTEAFF.

CDR3 residues: CASSQVGAFEAFF. As DNA, the CDR3 is TGCGCCAGCAGCCAGGTGGGGGCCTTTGAAGCTTTCTTT. The chain is built from TRBV4-1 and TRBJ1-1, with a weak D call TRBD1 (6 bases). The CDR3 has 13 residues. The V end lost 3 bases, the J end lost 7 bases, and 12 bases lay between the germline ends. The germline CDR1 and CDR2 sequences are MGHRA and YSYEKL.

The chain uses TRBV28 and TRBJ1-2, with 10 bases lining up with TRBD1. Germline values: CDR1 MDHEN, CDR2 SYDVKM. V gave up 5 bases and J gave up 8 bases; unmatched junction bases: 11. CDR3 length: 15 residues. CDR3 DNA sequence: TGTGCCAGCAGTCTTATCCGGGACAGGGGTGGGGGCTACACCTTC. It specifies CASSLIRDRGGGYTF.